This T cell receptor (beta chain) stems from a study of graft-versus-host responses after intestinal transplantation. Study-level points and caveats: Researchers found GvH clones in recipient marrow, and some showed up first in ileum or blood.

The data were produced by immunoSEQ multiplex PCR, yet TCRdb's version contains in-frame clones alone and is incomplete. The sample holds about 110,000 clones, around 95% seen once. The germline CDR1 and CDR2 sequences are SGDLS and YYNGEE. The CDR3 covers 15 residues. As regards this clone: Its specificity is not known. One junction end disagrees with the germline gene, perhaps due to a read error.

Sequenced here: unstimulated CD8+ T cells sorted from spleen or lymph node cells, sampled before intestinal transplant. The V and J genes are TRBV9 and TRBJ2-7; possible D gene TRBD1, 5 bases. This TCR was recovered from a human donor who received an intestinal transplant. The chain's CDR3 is CTSSVGGGQGYEQYF. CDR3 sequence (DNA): TGTACCAGCAGCGTAGGCGGCGGCCAGGGCTACGAGCAGTACTTC. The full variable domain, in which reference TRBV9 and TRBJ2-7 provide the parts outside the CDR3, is DSGVTQTPKHLITATGQRVTLRCSPRSGDLSVYWYQQSLDQGLQFLIQYYNGEERAKGNILERFSAQQFPDLHSELNLSSLELGDSALYFCTSSVGGGQGYEQYFGPGTRLTVT.